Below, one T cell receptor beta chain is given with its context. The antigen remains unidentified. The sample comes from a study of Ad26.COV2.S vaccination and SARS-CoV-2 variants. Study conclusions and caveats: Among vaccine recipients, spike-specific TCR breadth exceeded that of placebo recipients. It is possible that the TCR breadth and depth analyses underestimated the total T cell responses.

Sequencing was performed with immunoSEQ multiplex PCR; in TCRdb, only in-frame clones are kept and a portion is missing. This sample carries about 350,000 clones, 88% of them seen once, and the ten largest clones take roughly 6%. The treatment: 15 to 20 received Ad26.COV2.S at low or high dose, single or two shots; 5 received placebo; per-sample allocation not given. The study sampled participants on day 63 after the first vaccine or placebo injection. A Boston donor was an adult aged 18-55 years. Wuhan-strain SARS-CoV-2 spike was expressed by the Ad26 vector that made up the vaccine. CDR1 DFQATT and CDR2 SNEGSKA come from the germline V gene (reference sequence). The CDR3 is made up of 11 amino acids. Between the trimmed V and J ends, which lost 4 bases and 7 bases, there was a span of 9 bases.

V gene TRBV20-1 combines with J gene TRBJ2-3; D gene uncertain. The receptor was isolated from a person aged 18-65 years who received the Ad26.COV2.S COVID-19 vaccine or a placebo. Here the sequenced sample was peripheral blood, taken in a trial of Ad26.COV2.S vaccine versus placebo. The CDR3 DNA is TGCAGTGCTATCTTGTCGAATACGCAGTATTTT. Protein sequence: CSAILSNTQYF.